In this sample, the clone carrying this T cell receptor beta chain turned up many times. Its antigen is undetermined. The data were taken from a study of CD8 T cells in ankylosing spondylitis. Molecular-barcoded quantitative 5'-RACE produced these TCR beta libraries. Using its own MiXCR run on the 5' RACE reads, TCRdb lists one record per CDR3 protein. This sample has 150,000 to 200,000 distinct CDR3 sequences, with over 10% found just once. General study findings and limits: Prior work had noted some motif variants in reactive arthritis blood and synovial fluid. Disease-linked clones bore a CD8+ phenotype, appearing relatively rarely in peripheral blood. The authors reported significant enrichment of disease-linked clones in matched ankylosing spondylitis synovial fluid.

Source material: blood, either unsorted or a sorted T cell fraction (not recorded which). The sequence came from a female donor with ankylosing spondylitis or in good health (not recorded which).

Here the CDR3 reads CASSLVPYMNTEAFF. The CDR3 DNA reads TGTGCCAGCAGCTTAGTTCCGTACATGAACACTGAAGCTTTCTTT. The rearrangement joins TRBV7-8 to TRBJ1-1; D unresolved. This CDR3 region has 15 residues. Germline CDR1 reads SGHVS; CDR2 reads FQNEAQ. V lost 1 base and J 0 bases, leaving 9 bases between the germline ends.